This TCR beta chain was sequenced during a study of identical twins. In germline, CDR1 is ENHRY, CDR2 SYGVKD. The CDR3 length is 15 residues. The junction had 4 bases not matched to a gene; V was cut back by 6 bases and J by 0 bases. Each CDR3 protein is one row after TCRdb ran MiXCR on the 5' RACE reads. The repertoire holds about 900,000 distinct CDR3 sequences, with around 12% as singletons. This same sample was also taken into another study, of yellow fever vaccine responses in identical twins.

V gene TRBV10-3 combines with J gene TRBJ2-7; the match to TRBD1 covers 11 bases. The sequence was collected from a woman aged 18-35 years in good health. Sequencing used PBMCs. The CDR3 sequence is CAISPGQGASYEQYF. CDR3 coding DNA: TGTGCCATCAGCCCCGGACAGGGGGCCTCCTACGAGCAGTACTTC.